Following are 13 T cell receptor beta chains from one sample sequenced in a study of cytomegalovirus exposure and HLA in healthy donors. The PCR was carried out with 60 Vbeta primers and 13 Jbeta primers. The method was immunoSEQ multiplex PCR; TCRdb's version includes in-frame clones alone and lacks a portion of them. The sample records around 280,000 clones, 70% to 90% being singletons. Material for sequencing was PBMCs. The receptors were gathered from a woman aged 18-29 years in good health and CMV-seronegative.

The chain employs TRBV19 and TRBJ1-1, with D unresolved. Trimming left V 7 bases short and J 7 bases short, with 19 bases between. CDR1 and CDR2 from the germline V gene are LNHDA and SQIVND (reference sequence). This CDR3 has 14 residues. The CDR3 region is CASTPSRVAGEAFF. Here the CDR3 DNA reads TGTGCCAGTACCCCCTCCCGTGTGGCGGGTGAAGCTTTCTTT.

V is TRBV5-1 and J is TRBJ2-2, with unresolved D. The V end lost 0 bases, the J end lost 3 bases, and 9 bases lay between the germline ends. Germline lookup yields CDR1 SGHRS and CDR2 YFSETQ. The CDR3 loop spans 15 amino acids. The CDR3 region is CASSLVRSDTGELFF. Here the CDR3 DNA reads TGCGCCAGCAGCTTGGTCAGGTCTGACACCGGGGAGCTGTTTTTT.

This clone was counted once. This chain uses TRBV7-3 with TRBJ1-4; tentative D call: TRBD1 (5 bases). This CDR3 is built from 15 residues. V lost 5 bases and J lost 5, with 15 bases in between. Germline CDR1 SGHTA, CDR2 FQGTGA. The CDR3: CASSQKVKGNEKLFF. CDR3 nucleotide sequence: TGTGCCAGCAGCCAAAAGGTTAAGGGGAATGAAAAACTGTTTTTT.

This clone was counted between two and nine times. The rearrangement links TRBV9 to TRBJ1-2; D ambiguous. Trimming cost V 0 bases and J 2 bases, with 5 bases left between them. This CDR3 comprises 13 residues. Germline loops: CDR1 SGDLS, CDR2 YYNGEE. CDR3 region: CASSVDTNYGYTF. The CDR3 DNA sequence: TGTGCCAGCAGCGTAGACACAAACTATGGCTACACCTTC.

V gene TRBV6-5 combines with J gene TRBJ1-1; no firm D call. Between the trimmed V and J ends, which lost 2 bases and 4 bases, there was a span of 8 bases. The CDR3 sequence is 13 residues long. The germline gives CDR1 MNHEY, CDR2 SVGAGI. CDR3 DNA: TGTGCCAGCAGTTACCGGTTCACCACTGAAGCTTTCTTT. This codes for CASSYRFTTEAFF.

CDR3 bases: TGCGCCAGCAGGTTTAGCGGGGGGCCCGTCGAGCAGTACTTC. It translates to CASRFSGGPVEQYF. The chain uses TRBV5-1 and TRBJ2-5; 10 bases map to TRBD2. The J call may be mistaken, given a closer DNA end match to TRBJ2-7. The germline gives CDR1 SGHRS, CDR2 YFSETQ. The CDR3 consists of 14 residues.

The rearrangement links TRBV29-1 to TRBJ2-7, with TRBD2 identical over 8 bases. The CDR3 is made up of 15 amino acids. The germline V gene encodes CDR1 SQVTM and CDR2 ANQGSEA. With V trimmed by 0 bases and J by 3 bases, 7 bases remained unmatched. The DNA of the CDR3 is TGCAGCGTTGAAGATCCCGGGGGGGAGAACTACGAGCAGTACTTC. As protein: CSVEDPGGENYEQYF.

The genes are TRBV11-2 and TRBJ2-2, with D unresolved. The CDR3 is made up of 15 amino acids. Germline V lookup: CDR1 SGHAT, CDR2 FQNNGV. Trimming left V 2 bases short and J 2 bases short, with 9 bases between. CDR3 nucleotides: TGTGCCAGCAGCTTAAACGGGTTCAACACCGGGGAGCTGTTTTTT. Amino acid sequence: CASSLNGFNTGELFF.

This clone has more than one count but fewer than ten. This chain links TRBV29-1 with TRBJ2-7, with TRBD1 as a possible D gene (5 bases). Germline V gene lookup returns CDR1 SQVTM and CDR2 ANQGSEA. V shed 2 bases and J shed 7 bases, with 12 bases lying between them. The CDR3 spans 12 residues. The CDR3 bases are TGCAGCGTTGAAAAATTTAGGGGAGAGCAGTACTTC. Protein: CSVEKFRGEQYF.

V and J are TRBV27 and TRBJ2-2; D is possibly TRBD2 (6 bases). V was shortened by 4 bases and J by 2 bases, with 11 bases between the two germline ends. The CDR3 has 15 residues. The V gene's germline CDR1 is MNHEY and CDR2 SMNVEV (reference sequence). CDR3 sequence: CASSSGTPNTGELFF. CDR3 bases: TGTGCCAGCAGTTCCGGGACTCCCAACACCGGGGAGCTGTTTTTT.

The chain recombines TRBV11-2 with TRBJ2-5; perhaps TRBD1 as D (5 bases). V lost 3 bases and J 5 bases, leaving 16 bases between the germline ends. The V gene's germline CDR1 is SGHAT and CDR2 FQNNGV. CDR3 size: 15 residues. The CDR3 DNA sequence: TGTGCCAGCAGCTTGTCCACGCAGGGATGGGAGACCCAGTACTTC. The encoded protein is CASSLSTQGWETQYF.

The rearrangement links TRBV6-6 to TRBJ1-5; TRBD1 aligns across 8 bases. J was trimmed by 0 bases and V by 6 bases; bases with no gene match: 7. Per the germline V gene, CDR1 is MNHNY and CDR2 is SVGAGI (reference sequence). The length of the CDR3 is 16 residues. CDR3 loop: CASSPTGAPSNQPQHF. The CDR3 DNA sequence: TGTGCCAGCAGCCCGACAGGGGCGCCTAGCAATCAGCCCCAGCATTTT.

This sequence joins TRBV2 and TRBJ1-2; D is possibly TRBD1 (6 bases). Trimming pared 8 bases from V and 6 bases from J, leaving 13 bases between. Germline CDR1 is SNHLY and CDR2 is FYNNEI. CDR3 length: 12 residues. The CDR3: CASHSGGHGYTF. CDR3 bases: TGTGCCAGCCACAGCGGGGGGCATGGCTACACCTTC.